Each of the 15 T cell receptor beta chains below was sequenced from the same sample in a study of blood T cell repertoires in COVID-19. Assay used: immunoSEQ multiplex PCR; TCRdb lists only in-frame clones, some missing. This sample has around 300,000 clones, with 86% found just once. The source material was peripheral blood. These receptors originate from a woman aged 30 to 39 with active or convalescent COVID-19.

The genes are TRBV2 and TRBJ1-1; D is undetermined. The CDR3 spans 11 residues. The V gene's germline CDR1 is SNHLY and CDR2 FYNNEI. Between the trimmed V and J ends, which lost 6 bases and 1 base, there was a span of 3 bases. CDR3 bases: TGTGCCAGCAGACAGAACACTGAAGCTTTCTTT. Translated: CASRQNTEAFF.

This chain connects TRBV3-1 (or the pseudogene TRBV3-2) to TRBJ2-2, with D hard to call. Trimming removed 1 base at V and 6 bases at J, with 15 bases between. The CDR3 sequence is 16 residues long. Germline V gene data show CDR1 as LGHDT and CDR2 as YNNKEL (reference sequence). DNA for the CDR3: TGTGCCAGCAGCCAAGTGTCCTCTTATTCCCCCGGGGAGCTGTTTTTT. Protein: CASSQVSSYSPGELFF.

The J gene is TRBJ2-1, the V gene TRBV7-9; D not resolved. The germline V gene has CDR1 SEHNR and CDR2 FQNEAQ (reference sequence). Between the trimmed V and J ends, which lost 4 bases and 1 base, there was a span of 8 bases. The length of the CDR3 is 14 residues. The CDR3, as DNA: TGTGCCAGCAGCTCGACATTGTCCTACAATGAGCAGTTCTTC. Translating it yields CASSSTLSYNEQFF. Full variable domain (remainder filled in from reference TRBV7-9 and TRBJ2-1): DTGVSQNPRHKITKRGQNVTFRCDPISEHNRLYWYRQTLGQGPEFLTYFQNEAQLEKSRLLSDRFSAERPKGSFSTLEIQRTEQGDSAMYLCASSSTLSYNEQFFGPGTRLTVL.

J is TRBJ1-5 and V is TRBV4-3; D remains unclear. The CDR3 totals 19 residues. The V end was cut by 4 bases, the J end by 0 bases, with 22 bases between. Per germline, CDR1 LGHNA and CDR2 YSLEER. The DNA of the CDR3 is TGCGCCAGCAGCCGATATTTGGGGAGTACGACGGTTAGCAATCAGCCCCAGCATTTT. It is translated as CASSRYLGSTTVSNQPQHF.

V is TRBV7-8 and J is TRBJ1-1, with D perhaps TRBD1 (5 bases). The CDR3 consists of 13 residues. V gave up 4 bases and J gave up 11 bases, with 17 bases separating them. Germline CDR1 and CDR2: SGHVS and FQNEAQ. CDR3 protein: CASSYTAQGMAFF. The CDR3 region has the DNA TGTGCCAGCAGCTACACCGCGCAGGGAATGGCTTTCTTT.

Only a few counts were recorded for this clone. This rearrangement joins TRBV10-3 to TRBJ2-7; D ambiguous. The CDR3 length is 11 residues. Trimming shortened V by 7 bases and J by 3 bases, and 7 bases separated the two germline ends. Germline V lookup: CDR1 ENHRY, CDR2 SYGVKD. Here the CDR3 DNA reads TGTGCCATCACCTCCGGCTACGAGCAGTACTTC. It is translated as CAITSGYEQYF.

The genes are TRBV7-8 and TRBJ2-4; maybe TRBD2 (5 bases). V was clipped by 1 base and J by 2 bases, with 6 bases between them. The CDR3 loop spans 14 amino acids. CDR1 is SGHVS, CDR2 FQNEAQ, per germline. CDR3 coding DNA: TGTGCCAGCAGCTTAGGAGGGACCAAAAACATTCAGTACTTC. The encoded protein is CASSLGGTKNIQYF. Full variable domain (rest looked up from reference TRBV7-8 and TRBJ2-4): GAGVSQSPRYKVAKRGQDVALRCDPISGHVSLFWYQQALGQGPEFLTYFQNEAQLDKSGLPSDRFFAERPEGSVSTLKIQRTQQEDSAVYLCASSLGGTKNIQYFGAGTRLSVL.

The rearrangement links TRBV28 to TRBJ2-1; 7 bases are a match to TRBD2. J was trimmed by 8 bases and V by 3 bases; bases with no gene match: 4. CDR1 is MDHEN and CDR2 is SYDVKM in the germline V gene. The CDR3 is 13 residues long. Here the CDR3 reads CASSLGGRYEQFF. CDR3 sequence (DNA): TGTGCCAGCAGTTTGGGAGGGCGGTATGAGCAGTTCTTC.

This sequence joins TRBV27 and TRBJ1-4; 9 bases are shared with TRBD1. CDR1 is MNHEY, CDR2 SMNVEV, per germline (reference sequence). The trim removed 6 bases at V and 5 bases at J, leaving 7 bases unmatched. This CDR3 has 15 residues. The CDR3 nucleotides read TGTGCCAGCAGCTTAGACAGGGGGAACAATGAAAAACTGTTTTTT. It is translated as CASSLDRGNNEKLFF. Using reference TRBV27 and TRBJ1-4 for the parts outside the CDR3, the full variable domain is EAQVTQNPRYLITVTGKKLTVTCSQNMNHEYMSWYRQDPGLGLRQIYYSMNVEVTDKGDVPEGYKVSRKEKRNFPLILESPSPNQTSLYFCASSLDRGNNEKLFFGSGTQLSVL.

This clone came up once. The genes are TRBV9 and TRBJ2-1, with D hard to call. Looked up from germline, CDR1 is SGDLS and CDR2 is YYNGEE. Between the trimmed V and J ends, which lost 0 bases and 1 base, there was a span of 2 bases. This CDR3 is 13 amino acids long. CDR3 nucleotides: TGTGCCAGCAGCGTAGCATCCTACAATGAGCAGTTCTTC. This encodes CASSVASYNEQFF.

The chain uses TRBV28 and TRBJ1-2; the D gene is possibly TRBD1 (6 bases). The length of the CDR3 is 17 residues. V dropped 5 bases and J dropped 0 bases, with 19 bases sitting between them. Germline loops: CDR1 MDHEN, CDR2 SYDVKM. The CDR3 sequence is CASSPPGQRSPNYGYTF. CDR3 coding DNA: TGTGCCAGCAGTCCCCCGGGACAAAGAAGTCCTAACTATGGCTACACCTTC.

This clone was counted a few times. The rearrangement uses TRBV5-1 and TRBJ2-5; D unresolved. Trimming left V 0 bases short and J 0 bases short, with 15 bases between. CDR3 length: 17 residues. CDR1 SGHRS and CDR2 YFSETQ come from the germline V gene. CDR3 nucleotides: TGCGCCAGCAGCTTGGGTCTCGGAGCAGTGTACCAAGAGACCCAGTACTTC. It encodes CASSLGLGAVYQETQYF.

This chain uses TRBV30 with TRBJ1-2, with D perhaps matching TRBD1 (5 bases). Trimming took 8 bases from V and 6 from J, leaving 13 bases between them. The CDR3 spans 11 residues. Per germline, CDR1 GTSNPN and CDR2 SVGIG (reference sequence). CDR3 amino acids: CAQTEYHGYTF. CDR3 DNA sequence: TGTGCCCAGACAGAGTACCATGGCTACACCTTC.

Turning to this clone: The same CDR3 is also encoded by other DNA sequences in this sample. The chain couples TRBV5-1 to TRBJ1-1; 7 bases match TRBD1. This CDR3 is built from 15 residues. V was pared by 0 bases and J by 2 bases, with 4 bases of the junction left unmatched. Germline V gene data show CDR1 as SGHRS and CDR2 as YFSETQ. The DNA for the CDR3 is TGCGCCAGCAGCTTGGTGGGACAGCGAAACACTGAAGCTTTCTTT. Amino acid sequence: CASSLVGQRNTEAFF.

The chain is built from TRBV7-2 and TRBJ1-2, with TRBD1 identical over 7 bases. Germline loops: CDR1 SGHTA, CDR2 FQGNSA. The CDR3 runs 13 residues. V dropped 4 bases and J dropped 4; count of bases not matched to a gene: 3. This chain's CDR3 is CASSSGTVYGYTF. Here the CDR3 DNA reads TGTGCCAGCAGCTCCGGGACAGTCTATGGCTACACCTTC.